The 32 T cell receptor beta chains below all came from one sample that was sequenced in a study of T cell responses to AZD1222 COVID-19 vaccine. The data were produced by immunoSEQ multiplex PCR, yet TCRdb's version contains in-frame clones alone and is incomplete. This repertoire shows some 110,000 clones, more than 75% found once; its top ten account for 7.5%. Sequenced material: peripheral blood, taken on day 0 of AZD1222 vaccination. These receptors all come from an adult in good health.

This clone was observed a handful of times. The V call is TRBV2, the J call TRBJ2-1; 7 nucleotides align to TRBD1. CDR3 size: 14 residues. V lost 5 bases to trimming and J lost 7 bases; unmatched junction nucleotides: 8. Germline lookup yields CDR1 SNHLY and CDR2 FYNNEI. The CDR3 protein is CASSIRQGFNEQFF. The CDR3 region has the DNA TGTGCCAGCAGTATCAGACAGGGCTTTAATGAGCAGTTCTTC.

The chain uses TRBV6-4 and TRBJ2-7; D is ambiguous. The CDR3 totals 14 residues. Trimming removed 6 bases from V and 3 bases from J, with 15 bases in between. Germline V lookup: CDR1 MRHNA, CDR2 SNTAGT. The CDR3 sequence is CASRITSNSYEQYF. CDR3 coding DNA: TGTGCCAGCAGGATTACTTCCAACAGCTACGAGCAGTACTTC.

The chain is built from TRBV5-1 and TRBJ2-1, with D perhaps TRBD2 (5 bases). The CDR3 consists of 16 residues. V lost 4 bases and J 6 bases, leaving 20 bases between the germline ends. CDR1 is SGHRS, CDR2 YFSETQ, per germline. The CDR3 sequence: CASSPASANRGNEQFF. CDR3 nucleotide sequence: TGCGCCAGCAGCCCGGCTTCGGCTAATCGGGGCAATGAGCAGTTCTTC.

This clone came up once. The genes are TRBV2 and TRBJ1-6, with 10 bases lining up with TRBD1. This CDR3 comprises 15 residues. V lost 4 bases, J lost 7 bases, and 4 bases stayed unmatched. Germline V gene sequence: CDR1 SNHLY, CDR2 FYNNEI. This CDR3 reads CASSGLGQGNSPLHF. CDR3 sequence (DNA): TGTGCCAGCAGTGGCCTGGGACAGGGGAATTCACCCCTCCACTTT.

This clone was seen only once. The rearrangement uses TRBV28 and TRBJ2-1; weak D call: TRBD1 (5 bases). Germline CDR1 MDHEN, CDR2 SYDVKM. The CDR3 has 14 residues. V was cut by 3 bases and J by 7 bases, with 13 bases left in between. The CDR3 DNA reads as TGTGCCAGCAGTTTCCCCCAGGGATCGAATGAGCAGTTCTTC. It encodes CASSFPQGSNEQFF. The whole variable domain, filled in from reference TRBV28 and TRBJ2-1, reads DVKVTQSSRYLVKRTGEKVFLECVQDMDHENMFWYRQDPGLGLRLIYFSYDVKMKEKGDIPEGYSVSREKKERFSLILESASTNQTSMYLCASSFPQGSNEQFFGPGTRLTVL.

This chain connects TRBV5-5 to TRBJ1-5; 9 bases agree with TRBD1. Germline V gives CDR1 SGHKS, CDR2 YYEKEE (reference sequence). After removal of 5 bases from V and 2 bases from J, the junction contained 2 bases not matched to a gene. CDR3 length equals 14 residues. CDR3 residues: CASRRTGGNQPQHF. CDR3 in DNA: TGTGCCAGCAGACGGACAGGGGGCAATCAGCCCCAGCATTTT.

This chain connects TRBV19 to TRBJ1-3; D is ambiguous. Trimming stripped 7 bases from V and 0 bases from J, with 10 bases between. CDR1 and CDR2 (germline): LNHDA, SQIVND (reference sequence). This CDR3 is built from 14 residues. The CDR3 protein is CASTRIVSGNTIYF. For the CDR3, the DNA is TGTGCCAGTACTAGGATCGTCTCTGGAAACACCATATATTTT.

J is TRBJ1-2 and V is TRBV11-2; 8 nucleotides match TRBD1. The CDR3 extends over 17 amino acids. CDR1 SGHAT and CDR2 FQNNGV come from the germline V gene. V shed 2 bases and J 2 bases; nucleotides not matched to a gene: 10. The CDR3 sequence is CASSLTIGQGVNYGYTF. The DNA of the CDR3 is TGTGCCAGCAGCTTAACAATTGGACAGGGAGTCAACTATGGCTACACCTTC.

The J gene is TRBJ1-5, the V gene TRBV12-3 or TRBV12-4; no clear D. V dropped 10 bases and J dropped 4 bases, with 5 bases sitting between them. This CDR3 region has 10 residues. The CDR3 DNA reads TGTGCCAACAAAAATCAGCCCCAGCATTTT. This translates into CANKNQPQHF.

This CDR3 is CASSQGLAGADTQYF. DNA of the CDR3: TGTGCCAGCAGCCAGGGACTAGCGGGAGCAGATACGCAGTATTTT. The chain carries TRBV7-2 and TRBJ2-3; TRBD2 agrees at 14 bases. The CDR3 totals 15 residues. Germline-derived CDR1 and CDR2 are SGHTA and FQGNSA. Trimming removed 5 bases from V and 4 bases from J; junction bases left unmatched: 2.

The chain joins TRBV19 to TRBJ1-6, with a weak D call TRBD1 (5 bases). V was pared by 5 bases and J by 7 bases, with 15 bases between. The CDR3 spans 15 residues. Germline-derived CDR1 and CDR2 are LNHDA and SQIVND (reference sequence). The CDR3 DNA reads TGTGCCAGTAGTCCGGCGAGCTGGGGGAATTCACCCCTCCACTTT. Amino acids: CASSPASWGNSPLHF. Together with reference TRBV19 and TRBJ1-6, the CDR3 gives the full variable domain: DGGITQSPKYLFRKEGQNVTLSCEQNLNHDAMYWYRQDPGQGLRLIYYSQIVNDFQKGDIAEGYSVSREKKESFPLTVTSAQKNPTAFYLCASSPASWGNSPLHFGNGTRLTVT.

This chain joins TRBV7-8 and TRBJ2-1; 13 nucleotides match TRBD2. The CDR3 consists of 17 residues. Losses at the gene ends were 3 bases for V and 9 bases for J; bases not matched to a gene: 11. Per germline, CDR1 SGHVS and CDR2 FQNEAQ. The CDR3 spells CASSLGTSGGGSGEQFF. The CDR3 DNA sequence: TGTGCCAGCAGCTTGGGAACTAGCGGGGGGGGTAGCGGTGAGCAGTTCTTC. Combining the CDR3 with reference TRBV7-8 and TRBJ2-1 gives the whole variable domain GAGVSQSPRYKVAKRGQDVALRCDPISGHVSLFWYQQALGQGPEFLTYFQNEAQLDKSGLPSDRFFAERPEGSVSTLKIQRTQQEDSAVYLCASSLGTSGGGSGEQFFGPGTRLTVL.

V gene TRBV6-5 combines with J gene TRBJ2-7, with D perhaps matching TRBD2 (6 bases). V was cut by 1 base and J by 0 bases, with 7 bases left in between. CDR1 is MNHEY, CDR2 SVGAGI, per germline. The CDR3 totals 14 residues. The CDR3 DNA reads TGTGCCAGCAGTTACTACGGGAGCTCCTACGAGCAGTACTTC. Protein: CASSYYGSSYEQYF.

The chain joins TRBV10-3 to TRBJ1-1; 9 bases map to TRBD1. CDR3 size: 12 residues. In germline, CDR1 is ENHRY, CDR2 SYGVKD. Unmatched junction bases numbered 1, after V lost 5 bases and J lost 6 bases. This chain's CDR3 is CAISRQGAEAFF. In DNA, the CDR3 is TGTGCCATCAGTAGACAGGGGGCTGAAGCTTTCTTT.

This chain connects TRBV5-6 to TRBJ2-7, with D uncertain. This CDR3 comprises 12 residues. V shed 1 base and J shed 6 bases, with 8 bases lying between them. Germline-derived CDR1 and CDR2 are SGHDT and YYEEEE. CDR3 bases: TGTGCCAGCAGCTTGAATGAAGTCGAGCAGTACTTC. Translating it yields CASSLNEVEQYF.

The V call is TRBV27, the J call TRBJ1-5, with TRBD1 as a possible D gene (5 bases). The CDR3 spans 14 residues. Germline CDR1 reads MNHEY; CDR2 reads SMNVEV (reference sequence). V was shortened by 2 bases and J by 3 bases, with 8 bases between the two germline ends. This chain's CDR3 is CASSLGADNQPQHF. The CDR3 nucleotides read TGTGCCAGCAGTTTAGGGGCAGACAATCAGCCCCAGCATTTT.

Concerning this clone: The same CDR3 arises from other DNA sequences in this sample as well. V and J are TRBV9 and TRBJ2-7; tentatively, D is TRBD1 or TRBD2 (6 bases each). The V and J ends lost 4 bases and 6 bases respectively, with 17 bases between them. The CDR3 totals 14 residues. Looked up from germline, CDR1 is SGDLS and CDR2 is YYNGEE. The chain's CDR3 is CASSPLGGESEQYF. CDR3 nucleotide sequence: TGTGCCAGCAGCCCCCTCGGGGGCGAGTCCGAGCAGTACTTC.

The V and J genes are TRBV5-1 and TRBJ2-3, with D uncertain. The CDR3 runs 13 residues. CDR1 SGHRS and CDR2 YFSETQ come from the germline V gene. V was shortened by 3 bases and J by 1 base, with 6 bases between the two germline ends. CDR3 amino acids: CASSSGRTDTQYF. The CDR3 nucleotides are TGCGCCAGCAGCTCTGGGCGCACAGATACGCAGTATTTT.

The chain has TRBV4-1 and TRBJ1-1; D possibly corresponds to TRBD1 (6 bases). Between the trimmed V and J ends, which lost 4 bases and 5 bases, there was a span of 20 bases. The CDR3 covers 16 residues. Looked up from germline, CDR1 is MGHRA and CDR2 is YSYEKL. This CDR3 reads CASSLSSQGRRTEAFF. CDR3 nucleotides: TGCGCCAGCAGCCTTTCGTCCCAGGGGCGCAGAACTGAAGCTTTCTTT.

On this clone: Other DNA sequences from this sample encode an identical CDR3 as well. The V and J genes are TRBV24-1 and TRBJ1-1; D gene ambiguous. Trimming removed 4 bases from V and 1 base from J, with 9 bases in between. Germline V gene lookup returns CDR1 KGHDR and CDR2 SFDVKD. The CDR3 is 14 amino acids. CDR3 residues: CATSEGSSNTEAFF. CDR3 DNA: TGTGCCACCAGTGAAGGATCATCGAACACTGAAGCTTTCTTT.

The chain links TRBV21-1 to TRBJ2-7; TRBD2 is taken as the D call from the table, unchecked against the DNA. TRBV21-1 counts as a pseudogene. This CDR3 is built from 15 residues. The chain's CDR3 is CASSKGLASRYEQYF. CDR3 nucleotide sequence: TGTGCCAGCAGCAAGGGACTAGCGTCTAGGTACGAGCAGTACTTC.

The genes are TRBV28 and TRBJ1-2, with a weak D call TRBD1 (6 bases). Germline CDR1 reads MDHEN; CDR2 reads SYDVKM. The CDR3 contains 13 residues. The V gene lost 6 bases and the J gene lost 7 bases, with 15 bases spanning the gap. The CDR3 sequence: CASSLYRVGGYTF. The CDR3 nucleotides read TGTGCCAGCAGCCTCTACAGGGTAGGTGGCTACACCTTC.

This sequence joins TRBV28 and TRBJ2-7; D unresolved. V was cut by 3 bases and J by 5 bases, with 8 bases left in between. The germline V gene has CDR1 MDHEN and CDR2 SYDVKM. The CDR3 extends over 12 amino acids. CDR3 in amino acids: CASSFGLNEQYF. CDR3 in DNA: TGTGCCAGCAGTTTTGGATTGAACGAGCAGTACTTC. The complete variable domain, with remaining parts taken from reference TRBV28 and TRBJ2-7, reads DVKVTQSSRYLVKRTGEKVFLECVQDMDHENMFWYRQDPGLGLRLIYFSYDVKMKEKGDIPEGYSVSREKKERFSLILESASTNQTSMYLCASSFGLNEQYFGPGTRLTVT.

The rearrangement joins TRBV19 to TRBJ2-2; possible D gene TRBD1, 5 bases. CDR3 size: 14 residues. The V end lost 4 bases, the J end lost 0 bases, and 6 bases lay between the germline ends. CDR1 is LNHDA, CDR2 SQIVND, per germline (reference sequence). CDR3 protein: CASSKQANTGELFF. The DNA for the CDR3 is TGTGCCAGTAGTAAACAGGCGAACACCGGGGAGCTGTTTTTT.

The chain has TRBV5-1 and TRBJ1-1; 9 positions match TRBD1. Germline CDR1 reads SGHRS; CDR2 reads YFSETQ. The CDR3 spans 16 residues. J lost 5 bases, V lost 5 bases, and 13 bases had no gene match. The CDR3 reads CASRINRGPVITEAFF. Here the CDR3 DNA reads TGCGCCAGCAGAATTAACAGGGGGCCGGTTATTACTGAAGCTTTCTTT.

V gene TRBV6-5 combines with J gene TRBJ2-1; TRBD2 matches at 7 bases. The CDR3 consists of 14 residues. After removal of 2 bases from V and 9 bases from J, the junction contained 7 bases not matched to a gene. Germline V lookup: CDR1 MNHEY, CDR2 SVGAGI. The CDR3 protein is CASSYAGEGSEQFF. In DNA, the CDR3 is TGTGCCAGCAGTTACGCGGGAGAAGGCAGTGAGCAGTTCTTC.

The chain links TRBV19 to TRBJ2-7, with no clear D. Between the trimmed V and J ends, which lost 1 base and 1 base, there was a span of 11 bases. CDR3 length: 15 residues. CDR1 and CDR2 from the germline V gene are LNHDA and SQIVND (reference sequence). The CDR3 loop reads CASSIVVHDSYEQYF. CDR3 coding DNA: TGTGCCAGTAGTATAGTCGTACACGATTCCTACGAGCAGTACTTC.

The rearrangement links TRBV4-2 to TRBJ1-1; D remains unclear. This CDR3 region has 15 residues. The germline V gene encodes CDR1 LGHNA and CDR2 YNFKEQ. Trimming removed 4 bases at V and 0 bases at J, with 12 bases between. CDR3 in amino acids: CASSPFTEVNTEAFF. The DNA of the CDR3 is TGTGCCAGCAGCCCCTTCACGGAGGTGAACACTGAAGCTTTCTTT.

This chain uses TRBV27 with TRBJ1-1; 8 bases line up with TRBD1. The CDR3 totals 14 residues. J was trimmed by 4 bases and V by 7 bases; bases with no gene match: 8. In germline, CDR1 is MNHEY, CDR2 SMNVEV (reference sequence). The CDR3 DNA follows: TGTGCCAGCACCCCCGACAGGGGTTTCACTGAAGCTTTCTTT. Protein: CASTPDRGFTEAFF.

The chain is built from TRBV28 and TRBJ1-5; D unresolved. Deletions cut 7 bases from V and 6 bases from J, with 10 bases between. Germline assignment: CDR1 MDHEN and CDR2 SYDVKM. This CDR3 comprises 12 residues. In DNA, the CDR3 is TGTGCCAGCACCCCTGCGGGTCAGCCCCAGCATTTT. Translated, it gives CASTPAGQPQHF. Together with reference TRBV28 and TRBJ1-5, the CDR3 gives the full variable domain: DVKVTQSSRYLVKRTGEKVFLECVQDMDHENMFWYRQDPGLGLRLIYFSYDVKMKEKGDIPEGYSVSREKKERFSLILESASTNQTSMYLCASTPAGQPQHFGDGTRLSIL.

The chain uses TRBV6-5 and TRBJ2-1; D tentatively fits TRBD1 or TRBD2 (5 bases each). In germline, CDR1 is MNHEY, CDR2 SVGAGI. Deletions cut 6 bases from V and 4 bases from J, with 16 bases between. The CDR3 is 15 residues long. The CDR3 here is CASSLRRGPYNEQFF. In DNA form, the CDR3 reads TGTGCCAGCAGCTTAAGACGGGGCCCTTACAATGAGCAGTTCTTC.

The CDR3 is CASSHRDSNEKLFF. The CDR3 DNA reads TGTGCCAGCAGCCATCGGGACAGTAATGAAAAACTGTTTTTT. This rearrangement joins TRBV3-1 (or the pseudogene TRBV3-2) to TRBJ1-4; 7 nucleotides align to TRBD1. The length of the CDR3 is 14 residues. CDR1 and CDR2 from the germline V gene are LGHDT and YNNKEL (reference sequence). V shed 3 bases and J 4 bases; nucleotides not matched to a gene: 2.